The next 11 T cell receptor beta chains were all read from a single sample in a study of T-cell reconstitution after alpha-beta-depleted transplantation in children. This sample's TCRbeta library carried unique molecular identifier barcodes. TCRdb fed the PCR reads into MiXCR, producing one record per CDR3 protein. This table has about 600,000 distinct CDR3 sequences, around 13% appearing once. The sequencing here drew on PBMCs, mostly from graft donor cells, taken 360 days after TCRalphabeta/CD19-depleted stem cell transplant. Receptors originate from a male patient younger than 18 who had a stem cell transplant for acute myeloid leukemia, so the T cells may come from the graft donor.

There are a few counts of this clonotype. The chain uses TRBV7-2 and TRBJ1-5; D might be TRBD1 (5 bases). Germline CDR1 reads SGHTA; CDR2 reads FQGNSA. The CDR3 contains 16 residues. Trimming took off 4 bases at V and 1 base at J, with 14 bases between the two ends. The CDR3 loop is CASSSVGALSNQPQHF. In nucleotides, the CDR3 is TGTGCCAGCAGCTCCGTCGGGGCTTTAAGCAATCAGCCCCAGCATTTT.

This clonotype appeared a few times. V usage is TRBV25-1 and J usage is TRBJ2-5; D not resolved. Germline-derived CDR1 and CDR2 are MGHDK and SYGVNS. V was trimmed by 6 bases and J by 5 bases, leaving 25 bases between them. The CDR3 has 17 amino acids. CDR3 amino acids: CASSEVKVDTRDETQYF. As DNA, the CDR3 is TGTGCCAGCAGCGAAGTCAAGGTAGATACAAGGGATGAGACCCAGTACTTC.

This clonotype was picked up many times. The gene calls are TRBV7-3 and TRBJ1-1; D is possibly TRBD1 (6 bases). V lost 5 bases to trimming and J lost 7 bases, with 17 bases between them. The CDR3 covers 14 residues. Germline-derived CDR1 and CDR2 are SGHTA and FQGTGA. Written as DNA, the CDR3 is TGTGCCAGCAGCGTCGGGGGCGGGGTTGGTGAAGCTTTCTTT. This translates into CASSVGGGVGEAFF.

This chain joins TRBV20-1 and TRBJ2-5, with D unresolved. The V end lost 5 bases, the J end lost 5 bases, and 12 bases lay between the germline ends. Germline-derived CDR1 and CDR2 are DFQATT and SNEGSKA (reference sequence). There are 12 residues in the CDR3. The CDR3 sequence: CSAPETAETQYF. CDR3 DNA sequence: TGCAGTGCTCCAGAGACGGCGGAGACCCAGTACTTC.

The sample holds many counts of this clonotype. For the CDR3, the DNA is TGCAGCGTCCAGAAGTACAGGGGGGCCTACGAGCAGTACTTC. Residues: CSVQKYRGAYEQYF. The chain uses TRBV29-1 and TRBJ2-7, with 8 bases that match TRBD1. The J segment lost 2 bases and the V segment lost 6 bases, leaving 9 bases of the junction unmatched. CDR1 is SQVTM, CDR2 ANQGSEA, per germline. CDR3 length equals 14 residues.

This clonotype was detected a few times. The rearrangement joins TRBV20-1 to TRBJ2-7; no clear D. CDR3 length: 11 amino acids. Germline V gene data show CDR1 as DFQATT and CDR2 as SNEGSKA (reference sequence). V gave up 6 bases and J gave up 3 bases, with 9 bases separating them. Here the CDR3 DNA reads TGCAGTGCGGGGAAGAACTACGAGCAGTACTTC. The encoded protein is CSAGKNYEQYF.

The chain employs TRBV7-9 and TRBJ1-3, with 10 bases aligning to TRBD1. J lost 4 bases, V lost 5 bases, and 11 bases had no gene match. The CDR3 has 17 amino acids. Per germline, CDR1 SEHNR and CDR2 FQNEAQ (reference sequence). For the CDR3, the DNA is TGTGCCAGCAGCCCCCGGGACAGGGGTTCGGACGGAAACACCATATATTTT. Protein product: CASSPRDRGSDGNTIYF.

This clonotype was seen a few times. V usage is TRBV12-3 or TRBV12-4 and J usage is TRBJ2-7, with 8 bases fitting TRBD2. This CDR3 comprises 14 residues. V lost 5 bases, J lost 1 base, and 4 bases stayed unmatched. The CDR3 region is CASSPGGTSYEQYF. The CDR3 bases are TGTGCCAGCAGTCCGGGGGGGACATCCTACGAGCAGTACTTC.

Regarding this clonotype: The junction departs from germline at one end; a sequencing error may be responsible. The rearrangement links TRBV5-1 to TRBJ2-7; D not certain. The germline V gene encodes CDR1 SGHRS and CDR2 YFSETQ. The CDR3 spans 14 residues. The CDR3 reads CASTLGVSSYEQYF. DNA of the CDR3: TGCGCCAGCACCTTGGGTGTTAGCTCCTACGAGCAGTACTTC.

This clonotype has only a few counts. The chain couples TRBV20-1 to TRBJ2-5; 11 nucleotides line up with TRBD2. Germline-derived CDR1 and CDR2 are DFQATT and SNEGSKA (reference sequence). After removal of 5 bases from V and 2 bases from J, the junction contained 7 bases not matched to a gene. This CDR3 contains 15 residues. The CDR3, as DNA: TGCAGTGCTCGTACTAGCGGGAGCCAACAAGAGACCCAGTACTTC. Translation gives CSARTSGSQQETQYF.

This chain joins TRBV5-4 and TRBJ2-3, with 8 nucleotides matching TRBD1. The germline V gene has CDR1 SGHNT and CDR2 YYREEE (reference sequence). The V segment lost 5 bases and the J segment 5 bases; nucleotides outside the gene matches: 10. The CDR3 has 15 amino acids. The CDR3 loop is CASRDDRGLQDTQYF. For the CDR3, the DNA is TGTGCCAGCAGGGACGACAGGGGATTACAAGATACGCAGTATTTT. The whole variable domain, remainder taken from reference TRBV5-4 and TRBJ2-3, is ETGVTQSPTHLIKTRGQQVTLRCSSQSGHNTVSWYQQALGQGPQFIFQYYREEENGRGNFPPRFSGLQFPNYSSELNVNALELDDSALYLCASRDDRGLQDTQYFGPGTRLTVL.